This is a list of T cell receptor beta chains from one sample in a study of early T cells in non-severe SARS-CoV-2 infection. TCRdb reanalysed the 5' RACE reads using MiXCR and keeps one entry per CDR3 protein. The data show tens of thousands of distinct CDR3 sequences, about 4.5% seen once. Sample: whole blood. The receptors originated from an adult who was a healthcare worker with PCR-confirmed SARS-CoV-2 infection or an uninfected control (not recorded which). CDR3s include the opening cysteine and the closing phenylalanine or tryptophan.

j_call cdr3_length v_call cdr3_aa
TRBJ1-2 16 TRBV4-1 CASRPQAGASPYGYTF
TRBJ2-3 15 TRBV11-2 CASSSIAGGPSTQYF
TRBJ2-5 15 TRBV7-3 CASSLTGVIGETQYF
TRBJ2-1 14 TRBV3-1 CASSLDRTYNEQFF
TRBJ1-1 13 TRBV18 CASSLDTNTEAFF
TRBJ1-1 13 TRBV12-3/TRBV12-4 CASSYSGGTEAFF
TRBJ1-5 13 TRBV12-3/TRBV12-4 CASNGGGNQPQHF
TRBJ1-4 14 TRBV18 CASSPEKGWEKLFF
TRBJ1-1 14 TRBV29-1 CSVSTFAVGTEAFF
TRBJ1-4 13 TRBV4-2 CASSPDVDGKLFF
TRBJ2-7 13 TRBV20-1 CSATQTGVGEQYF
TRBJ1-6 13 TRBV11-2 CASSFGVNSPLHF
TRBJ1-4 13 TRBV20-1 CSARVGNKEKLFF
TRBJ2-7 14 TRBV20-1 CSARDYSGAVEQYF
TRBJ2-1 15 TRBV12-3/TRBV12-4 CASSLMAGGYNEQFF
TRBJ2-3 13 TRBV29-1 CSVDVQRTDTQYF
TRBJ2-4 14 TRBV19 CASSLGRSSGIQYF
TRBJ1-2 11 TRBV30 CAWRWDSGNTF
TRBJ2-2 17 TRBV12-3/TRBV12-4 CASSLATGTGNTGELFF
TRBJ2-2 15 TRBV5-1 CASSFGGQVRGELFF
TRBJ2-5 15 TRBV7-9 CASSLNSGGAETQYF
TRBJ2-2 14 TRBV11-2 CASSPYANTGELFF
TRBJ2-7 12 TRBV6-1 CASSDRPYEQYF
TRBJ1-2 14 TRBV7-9 CASSRPGGAGGYTF
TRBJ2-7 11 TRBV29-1 CSAGPRDEQYF
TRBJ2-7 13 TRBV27 CASEDRVLGEQYF
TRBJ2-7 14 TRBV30 CAWSAGLAAYEQYF
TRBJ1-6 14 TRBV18 CASSASHAPSPLHF
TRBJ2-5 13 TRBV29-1 CSVDGGRQETQYF
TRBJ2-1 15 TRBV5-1 CASSLLLAGANEQFF
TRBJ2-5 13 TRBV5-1 CASSLETLGTQYF
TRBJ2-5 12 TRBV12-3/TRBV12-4 CASSFTGATQYF
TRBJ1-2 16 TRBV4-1 CASSQESGQSYYGYTF
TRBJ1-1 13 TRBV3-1 CASSPPGASEAFF
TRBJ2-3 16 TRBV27 CASSSTLTISTDTQYF
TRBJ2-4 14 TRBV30 CAWSVQAGLNIQYF
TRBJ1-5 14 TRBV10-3 CAISGLEGNQPQHF
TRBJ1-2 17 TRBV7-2 CASSLGYRGRGSPGYTF
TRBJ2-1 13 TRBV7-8 CASSLDRRAEQFF
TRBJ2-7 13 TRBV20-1 CSAPRAGSSEQYF
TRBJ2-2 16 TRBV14 CASSHLGPEYTGELFF
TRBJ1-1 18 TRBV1 CTSSQGPQGGLMNTEAFF
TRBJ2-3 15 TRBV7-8 CASSLNLGLVDTQYF
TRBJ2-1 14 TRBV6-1 CASSERTGANEQFF
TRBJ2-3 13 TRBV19 CASSIEMGDTQYF
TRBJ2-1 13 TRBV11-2 CASSLGRYNEQFF
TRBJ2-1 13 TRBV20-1 CSARAWPGGEQFF
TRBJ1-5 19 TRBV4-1 CASSLSKGTGAFGGQPQHF
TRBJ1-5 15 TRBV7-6 CASSLDLGLNQPQHF
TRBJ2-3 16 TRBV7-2 CASSLSAIALGDTQYF
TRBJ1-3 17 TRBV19 CASSIAGRLSKGNTIYF
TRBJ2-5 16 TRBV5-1 CASSLGGASTQETQYF
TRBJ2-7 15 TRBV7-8 CASSSEPAGGYEQYF
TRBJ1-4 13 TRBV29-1 CSVLDRGSEKLFF
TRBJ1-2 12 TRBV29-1 CSVKGDLYGYTF
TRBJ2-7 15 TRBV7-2 CASSLSPQAAREQYF
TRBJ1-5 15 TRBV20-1 CSALDRTYSNQPQHF
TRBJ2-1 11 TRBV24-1 CATGLGNEQFF
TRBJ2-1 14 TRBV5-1 CASSFSGSYNEQFF
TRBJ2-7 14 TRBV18 CASSPGDRVGEQYF